This T cell receptor (beta chain) was documented in a study of identical twins' blood T cells. TCRdb reprocessed the 5' RACE reads with MiXCR, giving one entry per CDR3 protein. Of 350,000 to 400,000 distinct CDR3 sequences in the sample, 28% were seen once. Trimming left V 4 bases short and J 2 bases short, with 12 bases between. Germline V gene sequence: CDR1 SEHNR, CDR2 FQNEAQ (reference sequence). The CDR3 runs to 15 residues. This clonotype originated in a woman aged 18-49 years in good health. The chain joins TRBV7-9 to TRBJ1-5; unclear D gene. Sequencing was done on a sample of PBMCs. DNA for the CDR3: TGTGCCAGCAGCTCCGAGCGGCAAGGCAATCAGCCCCAGCATTTT. Amino acid sequence: CASSSERQGNQPQHF.